This TCR beta chain stems from a study of blood T cell repertoires in COVID-19. Study in general: Acute-phase and convalescent COVID-19 samples originated in the United States, Italy and Spain. Sample material is recorded as cDNA or gDNA derived from T cells, B-cell-depleted T cells, or PBMCs.

TCRdb's copy holds only in-frame clones and misses some; the assay was immunoSEQ multiplex PCR. The table shows some 300,000 clones, with around 87% occurring only once. The participants were between roughly 18 and 89 years old and came from some 25 US areas. Categorization into cohorts depended on clinical history that participants reported. The CDR3 is made up of 15 amino acids. The V end lost 3 bases, the J end lost 0 bases, and 11 bases lay between the germline ends. In germline, CDR1 is MDHEN, CDR2 SYDVKM. Sequencing was carried out using PBMCs or T cells enriched from blood (not recorded which). The source of this sequence is a woman between 18 and 29 years old with acute COVID-19. The rearrangement joins TRBV28 to TRBJ2-5; perhaps TRBD1 as D (6 bases). CDR3 nucleotides: TGTGCCAGCAGTTTCGAGGACAGAAACCAAGAGACCCAGTACTTC. The encoded protein is CASSFEDRNQETQYF.